The rows below give T cell receptor beta chains drawn from one sample of a study of cytomegalovirus exposure and HLA in healthy donors. Assay used: immunoSEQ multiplex PCR; TCRdb lists only in-frame clones, some missing. The sample consists of 150,000 to 200,000 clones, 82% of them appearing once. Material for sequencing was PBMCs. The receptor set was obtained from a boy aged 2 to 10 in good health and CMV-seronegative. Each CDR3 is given with its conserved first and last residue. D genes are given only for firm matches.

d_call,v_call,j_call,cdr3_aa,cdr3_nt
-,TRBV7-2,TRBJ1-6,CASSLVRSPLHF,TGTGCCAGCAGCTTGGTGAGGTCACCCCTCCACTTT
-,TRBV7-2,TRBJ2-2,CASSPRVGGGTGELFF,TGTGCCAGCAGTCCCAGGGTGGGGGGTGGAACCGGGGAGCTGTTTTTT
-,TRBV7-2,TRBJ1-1,CASSRNTEAFF,TGTGCCAGCAGCCGGAACACTGAAGCTTTCTTT
-,TRBV10-3,TRBJ2-7,CAIGGANYEQYF,TGTGCCATCGGCGGGGCAAACTACGAGCAGTACTTC
TRBD1,TRBV5-8,TRBJ2-1,CASSLRGQVYNEQFF,TGTGCCAGCAGCTTGAGAGGACAGGTCTACAATGAGCAGTTCTTC
TRBD1,TRBV4-3,TRBJ1-2,CASSQDQEGAPGYTF,TGCGCCAGCAGCCAAGATCAGGAGGGGGCGCCTGGCTACACCTTC
TRBD2,TRBV6-5,TRBJ2-7,CASSYSNLAGGWEQYF,TGTGCCAGCAGTTACTCGAACCTAGCGGGGGGGTGGGAGCAGTACTTC
-,TRBV4-1,TRBJ2-7,CASSQDPPSKQYF,TGCGCCAGCAGCCAAGATCCGCCTAGTAAGCAGTACTTC
-,TRBV19,TRBJ1-1,CASQTGENTEAFF,TGTGCCAGTCAGACAGGCGAGAACACTGAAGCTTTCTTT
TRBD1,TRBV11-2,TRBJ1-2,CASSYSLTGGDGYTF,TGTGCCAGCAGCTACTCCCTGACAGGGGGCGATGGCTACACCTTC
TRBD2,TRBV15,TRBJ2-7,CATSRDYPSGGSEQYF,TGTGCCACCAGCAGAGATTATCCTAGCGGGGGTAGCGAGCAGTACTTC
TRBD1,TRBV6-6,TRBJ2-3,CASRPWTGGRADTQYF,TGTGCCAGCCGCCCTTGGACAGGGGGTCGCGCAGATACGCAGTATTTT
-,TRBV30,TRBJ2-7,CAWLHWGWKTSSYEQYF,TGTGCCTGGTTACACTGGGGTTGGAAGACTAGCTCCTACGAGCAGTACTTC
-,TRBV19,TRBJ2-5,CASSIDLRGGRETQYF,TGTGCCAGTAGTATAGATCTGAGGGGGGGGCGAGAGACCCAGTACTTC
-,TRBV9,TRBJ2-7,CASSVALHRYYEQYF,TGTGCCAGCAGCGTAGCACTCCACAGGTACTACGAGCAGTACTTC
TRBD1,TRBV5-6,TRBJ1-2,CASSLMGTGRDYGYTF,TGTGCCAGCAGCTTGATGGGGACAGGGAGGGACTATGGCTACACCTTC
-,TRBV5-5,TRBJ2-7,CASSLALYEQYF,TGTGCCAGCAGCTTAGCGCTTTACGAGCAGTACTTC
TRBD1,TRBV5-4,TRBJ2-1,CASAQGADNEQFF,TGTGCCAGCGCGCAGGGGGCGGACAATGAGCAGTTCTTC
-,TRBV19,TRBJ2-7,CASSPSSSPYEQYF,TGTGCCAGTAGCCCCTCGAGTAGCCCCTACGAGCAGTACTTC
-,TRBV30,TRBJ2-7,CAWSPDSSYEQYF,TGTGCCTGGAGTCCAGACAGCTCCTACGAGCAGTACTTC
TRBD1,TRBV30,TRBJ2-3,CARNRGTSTDTQYF,TGTGCCAGGAACAGGGGAACAAGCACAGATACGCAGTATTTT
TRBD1,TRBV18,TRBJ2-3,CASSLDRITDTQYF,TGTGCCAGCTCACTGGACAGGATCACAGATACGCAGTATTTT
-,TRBV25-1,TRBJ1-6,CASSELGVGANSPLHF,TGTGCCAGCAGTGAATTAGGTGTAGGGGCTAATTCACCCCTCCACTTT
TRBD1,TRBV27,TRBJ2-7,CASRNGQGGYEQYF,TGTGCCAGCAGAAATGGACAGGGGGGTTACGAGCAGTACTTC
-,TRBV4-2,TRBJ2-3,CASSQDVGGALTDTQYF,TGTGCCAGCAGCCAAGATGTGGGGGGGGCACTCACAGATACGCAGTATTTT
-,TRBV6-5,TRBJ1-2,CASSYPPPGHNRGYTF,TGTGCCAGCAGTTACCCACCCCCGGGACATAATAGGGGCTACACCTTC